This record concerns one T cell receptor (beta chain) sequence. The antigen is unknown. The data were obtained in a study of T cell responses to AZD1222 COVID-19 vaccine. Broader study findings: CD4 TCRs associated with vaccination spanned spike, dominating at 160-218 and 743-854. The study found Spike-specific TCR breadth and depth rose after two AZD1222 doses.

Profiling relied on immunoSEQ multiplex PCR, and the TCRdb table lists in-frame clones only, not all of them. Counted here are roughly 200,000 clones, more than 85% occurring once; the ten biggest clones make up over 1.5%. Germline trimming cut 4 bases from V and 1 base from J; bases unmatched to any gene: 12. The CDR3 has 16 amino acids. CDR1 SQVTM and CDR2 ANQGSEA come from the germline V gene. Sample: peripheral blood, taken 28 days after the second AZD1222 dose. The chain links TRBV29-1 to TRBJ1-1; 7 bases map to TRBD1. The TCR sequence derives from an adult who received the AZD1222 COVID-19 vaccine. The CDR3 DNA is TGCAGCGTTGGGGTAAGGGGGACAGATACGAACACTGAAGCTTTCTTT. Translated: CSVGVRGTDTNTEAFF.